This is a list of T cell receptor beta chains from one sample in a study of OX40 agonist ivuxolimab in advanced cancers. TCRdb's table, derived via immunoSEQ multiplex PCR, lists solely in-frame clones and lacks some. Altogether roughly 70,000 clones are present, over 75% being singletons, with the ten largest covering 0.6% to 0.8%. Sequencing used CD4+ or CD8+ T cells sorted from blood, obtained in a trial of the OX40 agonist ivuxolimab. These receptors all come from an adult with an advanced solid tumor such as melanoma, head and neck, liver or kidney cancer. The CDR3 runs from the conserved cysteine through the conserved F or W. D genes are given only for firm matches. Clone size is stated in some rows and not others, as once, few, many or a class when expanded.

TRBV7-2	NA	NA	TRBJ1-1	CASSLAGWGTEAFF	TGTGCCAGCAGCTTAGCGGGTTGGGGCACTGAAGCTTTCTTT
TRBV5-1	NA	TRBD1	TRBJ2-3	CASSPGDRRGSDTQYF	TGCGCCAGCAGCCCGGGGGACAGGAGGGGGTCAGATACGCAGTATTTT
TRBV5-4	NA	TRBD2	TRBJ2-1	CASSPAGLAGDNEQFF	TGTGCCAGCAGCCCGGCTGGGCTAGCGGGGGACAATGAGCAGTTCTTC
TRBV5-6	NA	TRBD1	TRBJ2-2	CASSKPKQGIGDTGELFF	TGTGCCAGCAGCAAACCTAAACAGGGGATCGGGGACACCGGGGAGCTGTTTTTT
TRBV10-3	NA	TRBD1	TRBJ1-2	CAISNAGTGIDGYTF	TGTGCCATCAGTAATGCCGGGACAGGGATTGACGGCTACACCTTC
TRBV2	once	TRBD1	TRBJ2-7	CASSNYGTAYEQYF	TGTGCCAGCAGTAATTACGGGACAGCCTACGAGCAGTACTTC
TRBV5-4	NA	TRBD1	TRBJ2-7	CASSFTGDEQYF	TGTGCCAGCAGCTTTACAGGGGACGAGCAGTACTTC
TRBV6-6	NA	TRBD2	TRBJ2-5	CASSYRGGGARETQYF	TGTGCCAGCAGTTACAGAGGCGGGGGGGCCCGGGAGACCCAGTACTTC
TRBV19	NA	NA	TRBJ1-5	CASSRLEGGNQPQHF	TGTGCCAGTAGTAGGTTAGAAGGGGGCAATCAGCCCCAGCATTTT
TRBV7-2	NA	TRBD2	TRBJ2-1	CASSLRRGGLNEQFF	TGTGCCAGCAGCCTGCGGCGGGGGGGGTTAAATGAGCAGTTCTTC
TRBV9	NA	NA	TRBJ2-1	CASSVGGDSYNEQFF	TGTGCCAGCAGCGTAGGCGGGGATAGTTACAATGAGCAGTTCTTC
TRBV28	NA	NA	TRBJ2-7	CASSLRYEQYF	TGTGCCAGCAGTTTACGGTACGAGCAGTACTTC
TRBV6-5	NA	NA	TRBJ1-1	CASSYYRRDTEAFF	TGTGCCAGCAGTTACTATAGGAGAGACACTGAAGCTTTCTTT
TRBV7-9	NA	NA	TRBJ2-1	CASSPVKTSSLVDNEQFF	TGTGCCAGCAGCCCGGTTAAGACTAGTTCTCTGGTCGACAATGAGCAGTTCTTC
TRBV19	medium-sized	TRBD1	TRBJ1-5	CASRPIGTGVGSNQPQHF	TGTGCCAGTAGACCGATCGGGACAGGGGTTGGGAGCAATCAGCCCCAGCATTTT
TRBV4-3	once	TRBD2	TRBJ2-3	CASSLGLAGGRSTDTQYF	TGCGCCAGCAGCCTGGGACTAGCGGGGGGTCGTAGCACAGATACGCAGTATTTT
TRBV18	NA	NA	TRBJ2-3	CASSPSGLTDTQYF	TGTGCCAGCTCACCATCAGGGTTAACAGATACGCAGTATTTT
TRBV7-9	NA	TRBD2	TRBJ2-7	CASSPSGGTYEQYF	TGTGCCAGCAGCCCTTCGGGGGGAACCTACGAGCAGTACTTC
TRBV19	few	TRBD2	TRBJ2-1	CASGGLAGRNEQFF	TGTGCCAGTGGCGGGCTAGCGGGGCGCAATGAGCAGTTCTTC